Listed below are T cell receptor beta chains from one sample, sequenced in a study of T-cell memory formation after mild COVID-19. TCRdb re-called the 5' RACE reads through MiXCR, storing one row per CDR3 protein. Of 350,000 to 400,000 distinct CDR3 sequences listed, roughly an eighth are singletons. Input material: PBMCs or a T cell subset sorted from them (not recorded which). The receptors were sampled from a man aged 18 to 30 who had mild COVID-19 (a few samples of this study predate the infection). Cell type and time point are not known. The CDR3 runs from the conserved cysteine through the conserved F or W. D genes are given only for firm matches. Rows give clone size only sometimes, using once, few, many, or a class for an expanded clone.

abundance: few
v_gene: TRBV4-2
j_gene: TRBJ1-2
d_gene: NA
CDR3nt: TGTGCCAGCAGCCCCAGCTCGTCCCTGGGCCCCTATGGCTACACCTTC
CDR3aa: CASSPSSSLGPYGYTF

abundance: NA
v_gene: TRBV5-1
j_gene: TRBJ2-1
d_gene: TRBD2
CDR3nt: TGCGCCAGCAGGACTAGCGGTTACAATGAGCAGTTCTTC
CDR3aa: CASRTSGYNEQFF

abundance: NA
v_gene: TRBV7-2
j_gene: TRBJ2-6
d_gene: NA
CDR3nt: TGTGCCAGCAGCTCGGGACTCCACCTTGGGGCCAACGTCCTGACTTTC
CDR3aa: CASSSGLHLGANVLTF

abundance: few
v_gene: TRBV11-2
j_gene: TRBJ1-1
d_gene: NA
CDR3nt: TGTGCCAGCAGCTTACCAGCCCTCTCGTATGGGAACACTGAAGCTTTCTTT
CDR3aa: CASSLPALSYGNTEAFF

abundance: NA
v_gene: TRBV7-2
j_gene: TRBJ1-2
d_gene: TRBD1
CDR3nt: TGTGCCAGCACCGCGGACAGGGTATATGGCTACACCTTC
CDR3aa: CASTADRVYGYTF

abundance: NA
v_gene: TRBV20-1
j_gene: TRBJ1-2
d_gene: NA
CDR3nt: TGCAGTGCTAGAGATCCAGGGCTCAATGGCTACACCTTC
CDR3aa: CSARDPGLNGYTF

abundance: NA
v_gene: TRBV5-4
j_gene: TRBJ2-3
d_gene: TRBD1
CDR3nt: TGTGCCAGCAGCGGACGGGACAGCCCTTCCGATACGCAGTATTTT
CDR3aa: CASSGRDSPSDTQYF

abundance: NA
v_gene: TRBV7-9
j_gene: TRBJ2-7
d_gene: TRBD2
CDR3nt: TGTGCCAGCAGCCTCACTAGCGGGGAACTTTACGAGCAGTACTTC
CDR3aa: CASSLTSGELYEQYF

abundance: NA
v_gene: TRBV4-3
j_gene: TRBJ1-5
d_gene: TRBD1
CDR3nt: TGCGCCAGCAGCCAAGGGACAGGGGTTGATCAGCCCCAGCATTTT
CDR3aa: CASSQGTGVDQPQHF

abundance: few
v_gene: TRBV7-9
j_gene: TRBJ2-5
d_gene: NA
CDR3nt: TGTGCCAGCAGCTCCCCGCAGGGGATAGGAGAGACCCAGTACTTC
CDR3aa: CASSSPQGIGETQYF

abundance: NA
v_gene: TRBV5-4
j_gene: TRBJ2-2
d_gene: TRBD2
CDR3nt: TGTGCCAGCAGCACGAGGACTAGGGCGAACACCGGGGAGCTGTTTTTT
CDR3aa: CASSTRTRANTGELFF

abundance: NA
v_gene: TRBV20-1
j_gene: TRBJ2-5
d_gene: TRBD2
CDR3nt: TGCAGTGCTATTAGCGGGGGGACTCAAGAGACCCAGTACTTC
CDR3aa: CSAISGGTQETQYF

abundance: many
v_gene: TRBV4-2
j_gene: TRBJ2-3
d_gene: TRBD1
CDR3nt: TGTGCCAGCAGCCAAGCCGGGACAGGCACAGATACGCAGTATTTT
CDR3aa: CASSQAGTGTDTQYF

abundance: NA
v_gene: TRBV18
j_gene: TRBJ1-5
d_gene: TRBD1
CDR3nt: TGTGCCAGCTCACCCGGGACAGGCGGCAATCAGCCCCAGCATTTT
CDR3aa: CASSPGTGGNQPQHF

abundance: few
v_gene: TRBV10-3
j_gene: TRBJ2-1
d_gene: TRBD2
CDR3nt: TGTGCCATCACCCGGGCGACTAGCGAGGAGCAGTTCTTC
CDR3aa: CAITRATSEEQFF

abundance: few
v_gene: TRBV4-3
j_gene: TRBJ2-3
d_gene: NA
CDR3nt: TGCGCCAGCAGCCAGGGTAACGGGCCAGATACGCAGTATTTT
CDR3aa: CASSQGNGPDTQYF

abundance: NA
v_gene: TRBV5-1
j_gene: TRBJ1-1
d_gene: NA
CDR3nt: TGCGCCAGCAGCTTGGGGACCGGCGGCACTGAAGCTTTCTTT
CDR3aa: CASSLGTGGTEAFF

abundance: few
v_gene: TRBV4-1
j_gene: TRBJ1-1
d_gene: TRBD1
CDR3nt: TGCGCCAGCAGCCAAGCCCTAGGACAGGCTGTGAACACTGAAGCTTTCTTT
CDR3aa: CASSQALGQAVNTEAFF

abundance: many
v_gene: TRBV5-1
j_gene: TRBJ2-3
d_gene: NA
CDR3nt: TGCGCCAGCAGCTTGGAGTTCAGGAAAGCGGATACGCAGTATTTT
CDR3aa: CASSLEFRKADTQYF

abundance: few
v_gene: TRBV4-3
j_gene: TRBJ1-1
d_gene: TRBD1
CDR3nt: TGCGCCAGCAGCCACGGGACAGGCCAAGCTTTCTTT
CDR3aa: CASSHGTGQAFF

abundance: many
v_gene: TRBV4-3
j_gene: TRBJ2-3
d_gene: NA
CDR3nt: TGCGCCAGCAGCCAAGACGTGGGGGGGCTCTCTAGCACAGATACGCAGTATTTT
CDR3aa: CASSQDVGGLSSTDTQYF

abundance: NA
v_gene: TRBV7-9
j_gene: TRBJ1-5
d_gene: NA
CDR3nt: TGTGCCAGCAGCTTAGGGCAGATAGCAAATCAGCCCCAGCATTTT
CDR3aa: CASSLGQIANQPQHF

abundance: NA
v_gene: TRBV5-6
j_gene: TRBJ2-7
d_gene: NA
CDR3nt: TGTGCCAGCAGCGGAGAGGGGGTGATTTACTACGAGCAGTACTTC
CDR3aa: CASSGEGVIYYEQYF

abundance: few
v_gene: TRBV6-5
j_gene: TRBJ1-2
d_gene: NA
CDR3nt: TGTGCCAGCAGTTACTCGATCGGGGTTAGGGGCTACACCTTC
CDR3aa: CASSYSIGVRGYTF

abundance: NA
v_gene: TRBV6-5
j_gene: TRBJ2-3
d_gene: TRBD2
CDR3nt: TGTGCCAGCAGTTACAAGCGGGGGGGAACAGATACGCAGTATTTT
CDR3aa: CASSYKRGGTDTQYF

abundance: few
v_gene: TRBV18
j_gene: TRBJ1-5
d_gene: NA
CDR3nt: TGTGCCAGCTCACGGGCGGAAAATCAGCCCCAGCATTTT
CDR3aa: CASSRAENQPQHF

abundance: NA
v_gene: TRBV10-3
j_gene: TRBJ1-1
d_gene: NA
CDR3nt: TGTGCCATCACCTTGGGGGGGGTAGACACTGAAGCTTTCTTT
CDR3aa: CAITLGGVDTEAFF

abundance: many
v_gene: TRBV10-3
j_gene: TRBJ2-3
d_gene: TRBD1
CDR3nt: TGTGCCATCAGTGCGGACAGGGGGCCCACAGATACGCAGTATTTT
CDR3aa: CAISADRGPTDTQYF

abundance: many
v_gene: TRBV6-6
j_gene: TRBJ1-5
d_gene: NA
CDR3nt: TGTGCCAGCAGACCCCTGGATCAGCCCCAGCATTTT
CDR3aa: CASRPLDQPQHF

abundance: few
v_gene: TRBV11-2
j_gene: TRBJ1-1
d_gene: NA
CDR3nt: TGTGCCAGCAGCTTAGATTCTATTAGCGGTTGGGGATTGGGCACTGAAGCTTTCTTT
CDR3aa: CASSLDSISGWGLGTEAFF

abundance: NA
v_gene: TRBV29-1
j_gene: TRBJ1-3
d_gene: NA
CDR3nt: TGCAGCGTTGAACTAAAGTGGAGCTCTGGAAACACCATATATTTT
CDR3aa: CSVELKWSSGNTIYF

abundance: many
v_gene: TRBV10-3
j_gene: TRBJ2-3
d_gene: NA
CDR3nt: TGTGCCATCAACGGGGGTGAAGATACGCAGTATTTT
CDR3aa: CAINGGEDTQYF

abundance: few
v_gene: TRBV12-5
j_gene: TRBJ2-2
d_gene: TRBD1
CDR3nt: TGTGCTAGTGGTCCCGGGACAGGGAACACCGGGGAGCTGTTTTTT
CDR3aa: CASGPGTGNTGELFF

abundance: many
v_gene: TRBV5-6
j_gene: TRBJ2-2
d_gene: TRBD1
CDR3nt: TGTGCCAGCAGCCAATGGGACAGACATACCGGGGAGCTGTTTTTT
CDR3aa: CASSQWDRHTGELFF

abundance: NA
v_gene: TRBV6-2/TRBV6-3
j_gene: TRBJ2-7
d_gene: NA
CDR3nt: TGTGCCAGCCGACAGTCAGCCTACGAGCAGTACTTC
CDR3aa: CASRQSAYEQYF

abundance: NA
v_gene: TRBV5-5
j_gene: TRBJ2-1
d_gene: NA
CDR3nt: TGTGCCAGCAGCTTAGAAGTAGTAACCTACAATGAGCAGTTCTTC
CDR3aa: CASSLEVVTYNEQFF

abundance: NA
v_gene: TRBV9
j_gene: TRBJ1-6
d_gene: TRBD1
CDR3nt: TGTGCCAGCAGCGTAGATACCGGACAGGGGAAAGTGTCCCTCCACTTT
CDR3aa: CASSVDTGQGKVSLHF

abundance: NA
v_gene: TRBV20-1
j_gene: TRBJ1-3
d_gene: NA
CDR3nt: TGCAGTGCTAGAAGGAGTAACTCGGGAAACACCATATATTTT
CDR3aa: CSARRSNSGNTIYF

abundance: NA
v_gene: TRBV7-9
j_gene: TRBJ2-1
d_gene: NA
CDR3nt: TGTGCCAGCAGCTTCGTACAGGGCGGTGAGCAGTTCTTC
CDR3aa: CASSFVQGGEQFF

abundance: few
v_gene: TRBV13
j_gene: TRBJ2-5
d_gene: TRBD1
CDR3nt: TGTGCCAGCAGCAACCGACAGGGGGTCAAAGAGACCCAGTACTTC
CDR3aa: CASSNRQGVKETQYF

abundance: NA
v_gene: TRBV29-1
j_gene: TRBJ2-6
d_gene: NA
CDR3nt: TGCAGCGCCGCTCTTGTCCCGGCCAACGTCCTGACTTTC
CDR3aa: CSAALVPANVLTF

abundance: NA
v_gene: TRBV4-3
j_gene: TRBJ1-6
d_gene: NA
CDR3nt: TGCGCCAGCAGCCAGGATGATCCGGGTTGGGGTTCACCCCTCCACTTT
CDR3aa: CASSQDDPGWGSPLHF

abundance: many
v_gene: TRBV5-4
j_gene: TRBJ2-3
d_gene: TRBD2
CDR3nt: TGTGCCAGCAGCTTGGGCGTTAGCGGGGGGGGAGATACGCAGTATTTT
CDR3aa: CASSLGVSGGGDTQYF

abundance: many
v_gene: TRBV24-1
j_gene: TRBJ2-2
d_gene: TRBD2
CDR3nt: TGTGCCACCAGTGACCCTGAAAGGGGAGGGAGCGGGGAGCTGTTTTTT
CDR3aa: CATSDPERGGSGELFF

abundance: few
v_gene: TRBV7-9
j_gene: TRBJ2-5
d_gene: TRBD2
CDR3nt: TGTGCCAGCAGCTCCAACGTATGGGGCGCTAGCGGTCTCCGGGAGACCCAGTACTTC
CDR3aa: CASSSNVWGASGLRETQYF

abundance: few
v_gene: TRBV28
j_gene: TRBJ1-2
d_gene: NA
CDR3nt: TGTGCCAGCAGTTTGTCAGGGAGTGGCTACACCTTC
CDR3aa: CASSLSGSGYTF

abundance: NA
v_gene: TRBV18
j_gene: TRBJ1-2
d_gene: TRBD1
CDR3nt: TGTGCCAGCTCACCAAGTTTTGGACAGGGACTCTATGGCTACACCTTC
CDR3aa: CASSPSFGQGLYGYTF

abundance: many
v_gene: TRBV12-3/TRBV12-4
j_gene: TRBJ2-4
d_gene: NA
CDR3nt: TGTGCCAGTGGGTGGGGGGACGGACACATTCAGTACTTC
CDR3aa: CASGWGDGHIQYF

abundance: few
v_gene: TRBV10-3
j_gene: TRBJ2-1
d_gene: TRBD1
CDR3nt: TGTGCCATCAGTGAGTCCCAGGGGGTTGGGAATGAGCAGTTCTTC
CDR3aa: CAISESQGVGNEQFF